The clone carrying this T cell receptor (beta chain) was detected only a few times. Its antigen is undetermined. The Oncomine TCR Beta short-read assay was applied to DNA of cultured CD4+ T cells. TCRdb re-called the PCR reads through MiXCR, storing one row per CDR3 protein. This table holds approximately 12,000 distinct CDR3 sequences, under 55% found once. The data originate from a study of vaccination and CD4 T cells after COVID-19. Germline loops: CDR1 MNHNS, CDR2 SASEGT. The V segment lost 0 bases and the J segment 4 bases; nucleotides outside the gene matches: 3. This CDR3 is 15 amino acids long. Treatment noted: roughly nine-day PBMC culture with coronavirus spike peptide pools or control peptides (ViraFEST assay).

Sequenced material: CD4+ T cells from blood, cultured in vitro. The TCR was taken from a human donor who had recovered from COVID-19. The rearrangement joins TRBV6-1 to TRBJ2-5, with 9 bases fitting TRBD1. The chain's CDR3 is CASSEAGQGRETQYF. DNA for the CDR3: TGTGCCAGCAGTGAAGCGGGACAGGGCAGAGAGACCCAGTACTTC.